Listed here are 20 T cell receptor beta chains from one sample, sequenced in a study of T cell repertoires in cytomegalovirus infection. Their antigen targets remain unknown. TCRdb recomputed calls from the reads with MiXCR, one row per CDR3 protein. The sample carries fewer than 950,000 distinct CDR3 sequences, over 25% recorded once. The sample in question was cultured CD8+ T cells from PBMCs, obtained from culture after CMV antigen stimulation. Receptors originate from a human donor in good health (CMV status not recorded). Some clones in this sample may be carry-over from other donors' samples.

V usage is TRBV2 and J usage is TRBJ2-7; D is undetermined. V lost 7 bases, J lost 3 bases, and 7 bases lay in between. The CDR3 totals 11 residues. Germline V CDR1 and CDR2: SNHLY, FYNNEI. CDR3 bases: TGTGCCAGCATATCGTACTACGAGCAGTACTTC. Its translation: CASISYYEQYF. Using reference TRBV2 and TRBJ2-7 for the parts outside the CDR3, the full variable domain is EPEVTQTPSHQVTQMGQEVILRCVPISNHLYFYWYRQILGQKVEFLVSFYNNEISEKSEIFDDQFSVERPDGSNFTLKIRSTKLEDSAMYFCASISYYEQYFGPGTRLTVT.

This clonotype showed up many times. The chain is built from TRBV7-2 and TRBJ2-5; D is possibly TRBD1 (6 bases). V was cut by 4 bases and J by 5 bases, with 17 bases left in between. The germline gives CDR1 SGHTA, CDR2 FQGNSA. The CDR3 has 15 residues. The CDR3 nucleotides read TGTGCCAGCAGCTCGGACAGAACCATGTGGGAGACCCAGTACTTC. It specifies CASSSDRTMWETQYF.

This clonotype was seen a few times. This CDR3 is CATRASDYNEQFF. CDR3 nucleotide sequence: TGTGCCACTAGGGCTTCTGACTACAATGAGCAGTTCTTC. This chain connects TRBV12-3 or TRBV12-4 to TRBJ2-1; D is unresolved. The CDR3 covers 13 residues. V was shortened by 10 bases and J by 3 bases, with 13 bases between the two germline ends.

The chain recombines TRBV25-1 with TRBJ2-7, with D perhaps matching TRBD1 or TRBD2 (5 bases each). Trimming pared 2 bases from V and 2 bases from J, leaving 13 bases between. Germline assignment: CDR1 MGHDK and CDR2 SYGVNS. The length of the CDR3 is 15 residues. As DNA, the CDR3 is TGTGCCAGCAGTGAAAGGGGCAGAGGGGCCTACGAGCAGTACTTC. Translation: CASSERGRGAYEQYF.

This chain links TRBV14 with TRBJ1-4, with TRBD1 as a possible D gene (6 bases). Trimming left V 5 bases short and J 0 bases short, with 16 bases between. Germline V CDR1 and CDR2: SGHDN, FVKESK. The CDR3 spans 17 residues. The CDR3 is CASSSPGRDTTNEKLFF. CDR3 coding DNA: TGTGCCAGCAGCTCTCCGGGCAGGGACACAACTAATGAAAAACTGTTTTTT.

The J gene is TRBJ1-1, the V gene TRBV10-3, with 9 nucleotides matching TRBD1. The CDR3 runs to 15 residues. V was clipped by 1 base and J by 4 bases; unmatched bases: 4. CDR1 and CDR2 (germline): ENHRY, SYGVKD. In DNA, the CDR3 is TGTGCCATCAGTGAGTACAGGGGGCGGAGCACTGAAGCTTTCTTT. This gives the protein CAISEYRGRSTEAFF.

This clonotype was counted ten times or more. The genes are TRBV12-3 or TRBV12-4 and TRBJ2-7, with D unresolved. The CDR3 runs 14 residues. Trimming shortened V by 4 bases and J by 3 bases, and 13 bases separated the two germline ends. CDR3 coding DNA: TGTGCCAGCAGTTCGTACGTGGGTTTCTACGAGCAGTACTTC. This codes for CASSSYVGFYEQYF.

The chain is built from TRBV2 and TRBJ2-7, with a weak D call TRBD1 (6 bases). Trimming shortened V by 2 bases and J by 3 bases, and 8 bases separated the two germline ends. The germline CDR1 and CDR2 sequences are SNHLY and FYNNEI. CDR3 size: 13 residues. In nucleotides, the CDR3 is TGTGCCAGCAGTGAAACAGGGAACTACGAGCAGTACTTC. Translating it yields CASSETGNYEQYF.

V usage is TRBV7-9 and J usage is TRBJ1-6; D not certain. The CDR3 is made up of 15 amino acids. V was pared by 0 bases and J by 7 bases, with 10 bases between. Germline values: CDR1 SEHNR, CDR2 FQNEAQ (reference sequence). The CDR3 region is CASSLAKVGNSPLHF. The DNA of the CDR3 is TGTGCCAGCAGCTTAGCCAAAGTCGGGAATTCACCCCTCCACTTT.

Only a few counts were recorded for this clonotype. The chain is built from TRBV6-6 and TRBJ2-7; no definite D call. The ends were cut back, 5 bases at V and 6 bases at J, with 17 bases in the middle. This CDR3 contains 14 residues. Germline CDR1 and CDR2: MNHNY and SVGAGI (reference sequence). The CDR3 nucleotides are TGTGCCAGCAGTACCCCTCTTAATTCCGGCGAGCAGTACTTC. This codes for CASSTPLNSGEQYF.

The chain employs TRBV14 and TRBJ2-7; D ambiguous. The CDR3 consists of 13 residues. CDR1 and CDR2 (germline): SGHDN, FVKESK. Trimming cost V 3 bases and J 0 bases, with 6 bases left between them. CDR3 sequence reads: CASSHSVSYEQYV. In DNA form, the CDR3 reads TGTGCCAGCAGCCACAGCGTCTCCTACGAGCAGTACGTC.

This clonotype has just a few counts. The chain links TRBV4-2 to TRBJ2-7; D not certain. Germline assignment: CDR1 LGHNA and CDR2 YNFKEQ. The V end lost 0 bases, the J end lost 2 bases, and 11 bases lay between the germline ends. This CDR3 is 15 amino acids long. As DNA, the CDR3 is TGTGCCAGCAGCCAAGAGATCGAGACGACCTACGAGCAGTACTTC. Translated, it gives CASSQEIETTYEQYF.

This clonotype appeared a few times. V is TRBV6-8 and J is TRBJ2-7; D call uncertain. The CDR3 has 13 amino acids. Germline assignment: CDR1 MNHGY and CDR2 SAAAGT. V was pared by 0 bases and J by 2 bases, with 5 bases between. The CDR3 nucleotides are TGTGCCAGCAGTTACTCGTGGACCTACGAGCAGTACTTC. Translating gives CASSYSWTYEQYF.

This clonotype was detected ten times or more. This chain connects TRBV7-6 to TRBJ1-1; TRBD1 matches 7 bases. V was clipped by 3 bases and J by 3 bases; unmatched bases: 4. Looked up from germline, CDR1 is SGHVS and CDR2 is FNYEAQ. CDR3 length: 14 residues. The CDR3 region has the DNA TGTGCCAGCAGCTTGGGACAGAAGGACACTGAAGCTTTCTTT. Residues: CASSLGQKDTEAFF.

This chain joins TRBV19 and TRBJ1-2; D not resolved. Germline V CDR1 and CDR2: LNHDA, SQIVND (reference sequence). Between the trimmed V and J ends, which lost 5 bases and 8 bases, there was a span of 18 bases. CDR3 length equals 14 residues. The CDR3 loop reads CASSPTDYTYGYTF. CDR3 DNA: TGTGCCAGTAGTCCAACGGACTACACCTACGGCTACACCTTC.

The rearrangement links TRBV9 to TRBJ2-2; no clear D. The CDR3 runs to 13 residues. CDR1 is SGDLS, CDR2 YYNGEE, per germline. V was shortened by 4 bases and J by 2 bases, with 6 bases between the two germline ends. The CDR3 DNA sequence: TGTGCCAGCAGCCAATACAACACCGGGGAGCTGTTTTTT. Translation: CASSQYNTGELFF.

This chain links TRBV7-8 with TRBJ2-1; no firm D call. Germline-derived CDR1 and CDR2 are SGHVS and FQNEAQ. V lost 1 base and J lost 5, with 15 bases in between. The CDR3 runs 16 residues. The CDR3 loop reads CASSLELKKWDNEQFF. The CDR3 bases are TGTGCCAGCAGCTTAGAATTGAAGAAATGGGACAATGAGCAGTTCTTC.

The rearrangement links TRBV6-1 to TRBJ1-1; D perhaps matches TRBD1 (5 bases). Between the trimmed V and J ends, which lost 7 bases and 1 base, there was a span of 13 bases. The CDR3 is 14 amino acids. Germline V gene lookup returns CDR1 MNHNS and CDR2 SASEGT. The CDR3 nucleotides read TGTGCCAGCACCTTTTTGGGGACGAACACTGAAGCTTTCTTT. Translating it yields CASTFLGTNTEAFF.

The V gene is TRBV27, the J gene TRBJ2-7, with 11 bases fitting TRBD2. The trim removed 6 bases at V and 0 bases at J, leaving 1 base unmatched. The CDR3 is 14 amino acids. CDR1 is MNHEY, CDR2 SMNVEV, per germline (reference sequence). CDR3 residues: CASRLAGDSYEQYV. The CDR3, as DNA: TGTGCCAGCAGACTAGCGGGGGACTCCTACGAGCAGTACGTC.

The table lists this clonotype with a few counts. The gene calls are TRBV6-1 and TRBJ1-2; no definite D call. Germline values: CDR1 MNHNS, CDR2 SASEGT. This CDR3 contains 14 residues. With 7 bases removed from V and 8 bases from J, the gap between germline ends came to 20 bases. CDR3 protein: CASTPRSGIWGYTF. DNA for the CDR3: TGTGCCAGCACCCCCCGGTCGGGAATATGGGGCTACACCTTC.